What follows describes a single T cell receptor beta chain. This record belongs to a study of blood T cell repertoires in COVID-19. Methods used by the authors: By means of reference gene primer amplification, nucleated cell counts were estimated. This table comes from immunoSEQ multiplex PCR, and its TCRdb copy is limited to in-frame clones, with some not included. From that table come the V and J calls and clone size; the DNA was used to work out D and trimming. The table records about 270,000 clones, around nine tenths of them present only once. This CDR3 comprises 17 residues. Between the trimmed V and J ends, which lost 2 bases and 0 bases, there was a span of 16 bases. Germline V gives CDR1 SGHNT, CDR2 YENEEA. The participants were between roughly 18 and 100 years old and came from some 23 US areas. Participant-reported clinical history was the basis for cohort assignment. Two negative PCRs, clearance, or symptom resolution characterized the recovered Cohort 3 donors.

The sequencing sample was made of PBMCs or T cells enriched from blood (not recorded which). The chain combines TRBV11-3 with TRBJ1-1; a possible D gene is TRBD1 (6 bases). This receptor was taken from a woman between 18 and 30 years old who had recovered from COVID-19. The CDR3 DNA is TGTGCCAGCAGCTTAAACCCACAGAGACAGGTGAACACTGAAGCTTTCTTT. Its translation: CASSLNPQRQVNTEAFF.